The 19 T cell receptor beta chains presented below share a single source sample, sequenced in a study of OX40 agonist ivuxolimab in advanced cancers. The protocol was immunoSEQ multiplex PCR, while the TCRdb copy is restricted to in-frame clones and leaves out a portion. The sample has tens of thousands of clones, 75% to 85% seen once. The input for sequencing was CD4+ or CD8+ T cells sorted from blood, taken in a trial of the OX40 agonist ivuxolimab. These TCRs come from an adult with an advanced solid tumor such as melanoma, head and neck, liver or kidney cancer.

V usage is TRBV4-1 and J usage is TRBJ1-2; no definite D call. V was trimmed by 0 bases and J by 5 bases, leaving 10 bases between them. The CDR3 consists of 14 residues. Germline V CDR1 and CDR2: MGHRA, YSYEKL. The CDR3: CASSQDSNGYGYTF. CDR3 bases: TGCGCCAGCAGCCAAGATTCAAATGGGTATGGCTACACCTTC.

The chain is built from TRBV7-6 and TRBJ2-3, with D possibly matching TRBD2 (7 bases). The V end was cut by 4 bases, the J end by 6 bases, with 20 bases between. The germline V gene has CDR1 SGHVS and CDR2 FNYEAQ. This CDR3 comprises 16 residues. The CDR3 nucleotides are TGTGCCAGCAGCTCCCCTTGGCGGGGGCAGGCTGATACGCAGTATTTT. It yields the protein CASSSPWRGQADTQYF.

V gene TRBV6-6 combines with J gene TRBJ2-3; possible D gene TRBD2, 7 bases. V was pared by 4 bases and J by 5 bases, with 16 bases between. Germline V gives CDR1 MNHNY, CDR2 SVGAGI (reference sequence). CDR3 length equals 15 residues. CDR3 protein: CASSSFAGAGDTQYF. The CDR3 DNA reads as TGTGCCAGCAGTTCTTTCGCGGGGGCGGGAGATACGCAGTATTTT.

The CDR3 here is CAISSPGTSGVSTDTQYF. Written as DNA, the CDR3 is TGTGCCATCAGTTCTCCCGGGACTAGCGGGGTCAGCACAGATACGCAGTATTTT. This chain links TRBV10-3 with TRBJ2-3, with 13 positions matching TRBD2. CDR3 length equals 18 residues. CDR1 ENHRY and CDR2 SYGVKD come from the germline V gene. With 5 bases clipped from V and 0 bases from J, the junction kept 8 bases outside the gene matches.

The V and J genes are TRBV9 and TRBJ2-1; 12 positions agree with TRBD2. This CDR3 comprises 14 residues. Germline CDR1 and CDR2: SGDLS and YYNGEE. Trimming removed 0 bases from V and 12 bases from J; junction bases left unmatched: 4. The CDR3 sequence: CASSVGLAGEGQFF. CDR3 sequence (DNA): TGTGCCAGCAGCGTAGGACTAGCGGGAGAAGGGCAGTTCTTC.

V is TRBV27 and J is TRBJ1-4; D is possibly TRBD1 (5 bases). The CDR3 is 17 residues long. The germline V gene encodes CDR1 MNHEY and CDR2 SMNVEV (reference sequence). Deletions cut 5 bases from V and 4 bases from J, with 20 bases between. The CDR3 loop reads CASSPLSRGVVNEKLFF. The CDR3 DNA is TGTGCCAGCAGTCCTCTCTCAAGAGGGGTCGTTAATGAAAAACTGTTTTTT.

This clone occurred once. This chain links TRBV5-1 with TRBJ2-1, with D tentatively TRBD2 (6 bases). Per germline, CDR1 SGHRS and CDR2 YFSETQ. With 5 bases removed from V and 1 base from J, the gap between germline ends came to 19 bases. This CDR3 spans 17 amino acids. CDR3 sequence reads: CASSPLLRDWSYNEQFF. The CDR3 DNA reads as TGCGCCAGCAGTCCTTTACTCCGGGACTGGTCCTACAATGAGCAGTTCTTC.

The CDR3 spells CASSEALTVYEQYF. The CDR3 DNA follows: TGTGCCAGCAGTGAAGCGCTCACCGTCTACGAGCAGTACTTC. V gene TRBV6-1 combines with J gene TRBJ2-7; D call uncertain. This CDR3 is 14 amino acids long. The germline V and J ends were trimmed by 0 bases and 3 bases, with 9 bases remaining between them. Germline loops: CDR1 MNHNS, CDR2 SASEGT.

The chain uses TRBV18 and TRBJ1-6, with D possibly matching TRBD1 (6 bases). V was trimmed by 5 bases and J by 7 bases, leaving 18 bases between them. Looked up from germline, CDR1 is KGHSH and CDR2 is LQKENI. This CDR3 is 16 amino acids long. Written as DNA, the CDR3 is TGTGCCAGCTCAACGGGATCCGACAGGAGAAATTCACCCCTCCACTTT. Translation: CASSTGSDRRNSPLHF.

CDR3 DNA sequence: TGTGCCAGCAGCCGGGGGTCCTACAATGAGCAGTTCTTC. This translates into CASSRGSYNEQFF. The chain links TRBV7-2 to TRBJ2-1; D is possibly TRBD2 (6 bases). Trimming shortened V by 5 bases and J by 1 base, and 6 bases separated the two germline ends. The CDR3 covers 13 residues. Germline V CDR1 and CDR2: SGHTA, FQGNSA.

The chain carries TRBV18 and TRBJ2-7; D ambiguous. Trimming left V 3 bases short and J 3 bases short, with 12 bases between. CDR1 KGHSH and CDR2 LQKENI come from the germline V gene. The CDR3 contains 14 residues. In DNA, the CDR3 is TGTGCCAGCTCACCGCCGACTTACCGCTACGAGCAGTACTTC. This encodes CASSPPTYRYEQYF.

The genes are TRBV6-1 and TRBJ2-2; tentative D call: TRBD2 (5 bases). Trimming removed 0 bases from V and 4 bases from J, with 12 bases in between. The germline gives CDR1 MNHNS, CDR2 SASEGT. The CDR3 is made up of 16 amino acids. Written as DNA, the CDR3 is TGTGCCAGCAGTGAAGCGCATCTGAGGGCCACCGGGGAGCTGTTTTTT. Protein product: CASSEAHLRATGELFF.

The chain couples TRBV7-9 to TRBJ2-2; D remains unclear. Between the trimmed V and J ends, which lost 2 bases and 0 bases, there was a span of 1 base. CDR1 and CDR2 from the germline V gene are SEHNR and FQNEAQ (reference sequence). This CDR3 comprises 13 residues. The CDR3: CASSLTNTGELFF. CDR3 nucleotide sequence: TGTGCCAGCAGCTTAACGAACACCGGGGAGCTGTTTTTT.

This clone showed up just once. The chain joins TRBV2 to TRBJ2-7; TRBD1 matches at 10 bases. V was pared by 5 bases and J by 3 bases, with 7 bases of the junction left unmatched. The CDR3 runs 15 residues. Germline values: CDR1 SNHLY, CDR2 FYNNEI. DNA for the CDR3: TGTGCCAGCAGTAAAGACAGGGGGCAACTCTACGAGCAGTACGTC. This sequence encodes CASSKDRGQLYEQYV.

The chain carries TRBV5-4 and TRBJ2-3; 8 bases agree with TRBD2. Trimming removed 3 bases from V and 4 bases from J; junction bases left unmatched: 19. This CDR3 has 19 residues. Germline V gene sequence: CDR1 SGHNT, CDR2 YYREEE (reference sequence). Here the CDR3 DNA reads TGTGCCAGCAGCTCCAGACGGGGGGGGGCTCGTTTTTTTGCAGATACGCAGTATTTT. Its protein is CASSSRRGGARFFADTQYF.

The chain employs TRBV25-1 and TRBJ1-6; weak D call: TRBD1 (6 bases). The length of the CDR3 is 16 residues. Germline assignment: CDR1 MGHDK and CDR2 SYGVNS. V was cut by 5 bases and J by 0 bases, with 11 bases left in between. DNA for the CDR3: TGTGCCAGCAGTCAGGGGCTGAGCTCCTATAATTCACCCCTCCACTTT. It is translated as CASSQGLSSYNSPLHF.

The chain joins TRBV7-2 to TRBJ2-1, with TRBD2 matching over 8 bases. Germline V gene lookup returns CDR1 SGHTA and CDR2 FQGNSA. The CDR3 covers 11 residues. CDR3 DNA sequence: TGTGTAGCGGGGCGTAACAATGAGCAGTTCTTC. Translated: CVAGRNNEQFF.

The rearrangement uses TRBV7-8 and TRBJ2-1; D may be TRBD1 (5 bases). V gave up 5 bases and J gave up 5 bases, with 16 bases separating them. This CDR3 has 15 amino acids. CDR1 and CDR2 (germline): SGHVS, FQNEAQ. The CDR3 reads CASSPWTRKDNEQFF. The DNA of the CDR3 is TGTGCCAGCAGCCCCTGGACACGGAAAGACAATGAGCAGTTCTTC.

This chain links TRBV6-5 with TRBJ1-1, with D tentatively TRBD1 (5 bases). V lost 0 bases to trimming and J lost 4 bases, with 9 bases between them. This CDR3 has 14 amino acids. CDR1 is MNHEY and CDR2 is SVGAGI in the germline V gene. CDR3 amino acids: CASSYSGGTTEAFF. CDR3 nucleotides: TGTGCCAGCAGTTACTCGGGGGGAACCACTGAAGCTTTCTTT.